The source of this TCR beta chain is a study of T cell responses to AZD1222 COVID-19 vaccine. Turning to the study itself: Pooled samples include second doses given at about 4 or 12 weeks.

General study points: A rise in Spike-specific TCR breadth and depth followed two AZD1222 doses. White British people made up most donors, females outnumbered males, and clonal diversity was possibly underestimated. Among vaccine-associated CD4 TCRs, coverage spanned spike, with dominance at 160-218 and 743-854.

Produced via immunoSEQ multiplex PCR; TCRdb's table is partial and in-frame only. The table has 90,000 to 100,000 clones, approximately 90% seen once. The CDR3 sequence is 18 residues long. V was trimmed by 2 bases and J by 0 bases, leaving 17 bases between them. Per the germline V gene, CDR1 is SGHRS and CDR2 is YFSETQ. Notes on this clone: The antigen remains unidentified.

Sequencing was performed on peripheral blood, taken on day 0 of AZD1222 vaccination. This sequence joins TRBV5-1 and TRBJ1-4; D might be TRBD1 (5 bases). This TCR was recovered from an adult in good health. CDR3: CASSFGAPAIATNEKLFF. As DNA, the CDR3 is TGCGCCAGCAGCTTCGGGGCTCCGGCCATTGCAACTAATGAAAAACTGTTTTTT.